Sequencing of this T cell receptor (beta chain) was carried out in a study of T cells after yellow fever vaccination. The overall study: Researchers used SMART-Seq v4 Ultra Low Input to prepare fractions that had low cell numbers. Study findings and constraints: The CD4 and CD8 compartments had a small share of their clonotypes in common. A weaker secondary response peaked on day 5, the primary on day 15.

TCRdb reprocessed the 5' RACE reads with MiXCR, giving one entry per CDR3 protein. The table shows about 350,000 distinct CDR3 sequences, with 8.1% occurring only once. Note on this clonotype: As yet, its antigen is unknown.

Trimming cost V 2 bases and J 4 bases; bases outside gene matches: 3. This CDR3 spans 14 amino acids. CDR1 and CDR2 from the germline V gene are SGHRS and YFSETQ. Sequencing used PBMCs, obtained 35 to 50 days after the first yellow fever vaccination. This receptor was obtained from a man aged 18 to 30 who received the YFV17D yellow fever vaccine. This chain joins TRBV5-1 and TRBJ2-1, with 7 nucleotides matching TRBD1. CDR3: CASSFQGEYNEQFF. CDR3 nucleotide sequence: TGCGCCAGCAGCTTTCAGGGGGAATACAATGAGCAGTTCTTC.